This TCR beta chain was identified in a study of CD8 T cells in ankylosing spondylitis. There are 12 residues in the CDR3. The germline V and J ends were trimmed by 3 bases and 9 bases, with 9 bases remaining between them. Germline values: CDR1 ENHRY, CDR2 SYGVKD. 5'-RACE, quantitative and with molecular barcodes, yielded the TCR beta libraries. TCRdb called the 5' RACE reads again in MiXCR, with one record for every CDR3 protein. Among 200,000 to 250,000 distinct CDR3 sequences listed, 32% were seen once. This clonotype has a handful of counts. The antigen is unknown. Study-wide findings and caveats: Clones tied to disease were said to be significantly enriched in matched ankylosing spondylitis synovial fluid. Peripheral blood held disease-linked clones only at relatively low frequency, and these were CD8+.

The chain uses TRBV10-3 and TRBJ2-1; D tentatively fits TRBD1 or TRBD2 (5 bases each). The sequence derives from a male donor with ankylosing spondylitis or in good health (not recorded which). The specimen was blood, either unsorted or a sorted T cell fraction (not recorded which). As DNA, the CDR3 is TGTGCCATCAGTGATGAAGGGACTGAGCAGTTCTTC. It encodes CAISDEGTEQFF.